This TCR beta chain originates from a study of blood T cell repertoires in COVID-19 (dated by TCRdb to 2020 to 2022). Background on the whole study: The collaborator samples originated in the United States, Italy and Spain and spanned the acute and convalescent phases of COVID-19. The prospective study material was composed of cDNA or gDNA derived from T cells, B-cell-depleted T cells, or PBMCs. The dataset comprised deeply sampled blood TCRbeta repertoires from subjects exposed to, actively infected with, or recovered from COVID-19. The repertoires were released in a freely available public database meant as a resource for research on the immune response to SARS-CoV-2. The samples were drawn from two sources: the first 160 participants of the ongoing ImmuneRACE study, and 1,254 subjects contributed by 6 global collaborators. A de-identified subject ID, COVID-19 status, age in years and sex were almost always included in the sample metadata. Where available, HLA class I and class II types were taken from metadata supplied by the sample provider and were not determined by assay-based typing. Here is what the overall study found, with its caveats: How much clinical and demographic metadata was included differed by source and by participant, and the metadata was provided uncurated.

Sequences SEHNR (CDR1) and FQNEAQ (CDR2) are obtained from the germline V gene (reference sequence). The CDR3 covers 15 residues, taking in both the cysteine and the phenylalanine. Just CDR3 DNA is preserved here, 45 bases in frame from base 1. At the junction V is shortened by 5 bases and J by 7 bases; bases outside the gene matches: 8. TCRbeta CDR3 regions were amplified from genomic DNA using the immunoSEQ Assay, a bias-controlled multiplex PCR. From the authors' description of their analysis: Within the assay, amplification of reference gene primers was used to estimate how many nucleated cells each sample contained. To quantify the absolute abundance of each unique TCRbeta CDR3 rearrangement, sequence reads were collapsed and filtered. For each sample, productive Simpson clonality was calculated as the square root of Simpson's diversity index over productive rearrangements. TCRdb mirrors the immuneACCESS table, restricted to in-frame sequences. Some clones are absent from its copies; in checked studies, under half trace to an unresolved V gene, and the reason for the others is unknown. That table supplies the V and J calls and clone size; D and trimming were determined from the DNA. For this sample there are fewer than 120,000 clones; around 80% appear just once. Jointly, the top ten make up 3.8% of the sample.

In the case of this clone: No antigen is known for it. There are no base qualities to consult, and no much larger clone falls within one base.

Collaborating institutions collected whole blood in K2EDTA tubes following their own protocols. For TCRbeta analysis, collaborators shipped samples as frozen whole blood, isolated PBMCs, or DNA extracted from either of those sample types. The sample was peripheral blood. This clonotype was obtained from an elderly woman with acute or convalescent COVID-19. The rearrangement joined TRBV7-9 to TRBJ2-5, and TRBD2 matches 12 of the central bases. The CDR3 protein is CASSPTSGGGGTQYF. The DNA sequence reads TGTGCCAGCAGCCCGACTAGCGGGGGCGGGGGGACCCAGTACTTC.